A single sample is the source of the 23 T cell receptor beta chains below, sequenced in a study of cytomegalovirus exposure and HLA in healthy donors (dated by TCRdb to about 2017). The library relied on the immunoSEQ multiplex PCR assay. What TCRdb holds here is the immuneACCESS table cut down to in-frame rearrangements. Part of the clones is not present; checked against another copy, under half of the missing clones reflect an unresolved V gene, and the others are unexplained. Recorded for this sample are 240,000 or so clones; approximately 83% of them occurred a single time. Clones ranked in the top ten supply around 1.2% of the sample. Sample: PBMCs. The receptors originated from a woman aged 25 to 45 in good health and CMV-seropositive.

The CDR3, as DNA: TGCGCCAGCAGCCAATGGGGGCCCGGGGAGCTGTTTTTT. Translated, it gives CASSQWGPGELFF. The gene calls are TRBV4-1 and TRBJ2-2, with a tentative D call TRBD1 (6 bases). The germline gives CDR1 MGHRA, CDR2 YSYEKL. This CDR3 has 13 residues. Trimming left V 2 bases short and J 6 bases short, with 7 bases between.

V gene TRBV15 combines with J gene TRBJ1-4; 7 positions agree with TRBD1. V lost 4 bases to trimming and J lost 5 bases; unmatched junction nucleotides: 10. This CDR3 has 16 amino acids. The germline V gene encodes CDR1 LNHNV and CDR2 YYDKDF (reference sequence). This CDR3 is CATSTGPGTENEKLFF. Written as DNA, the CDR3 is TGTGCCACCAGCACCGGCCCCGGGACAGAGAATGAAAAACTGTTTTTT.

V and J are TRBV7-9 and TRBJ1-1; the D is unclear. CDR1 and CDR2 from the germline V gene are SEHNR and FQNEAQ (reference sequence). V dropped 3 bases and J dropped 10 bases, with 9 bases sitting between them. CDR3 length: 11 residues. CDR3 amino acids: CASSFGSGAFF. The CDR3 DNA follows: TGTGCCAGCAGCTTCGGGAGCGGAGCTTTCTTT.

This chain links TRBV6-6 with TRBJ2-1, with no clear D. The germline CDR1 and CDR2 sequences are MNHNY and SVGAGI (reference sequence). This CDR3 is built from 12 residues. V lost 2 bases, J lost 5 bases, and 4 bases lay in between. CDR3 in amino acids: CASSYEDNEQFF. The CDR3 bases are TGTGCCAGCAGTTACGAGGACAATGAGCAGTTCTTC.

The chain joins TRBV5-6 to TRBJ2-7; 7 bases align to TRBD1. The V gene end was trimmed by 3 bases and the J gene end by 3 bases; junction bases not matched to a gene: 6. CDR3 size: 14 residues. Germline values: CDR1 SGHDT, CDR2 YYEEEE. As DNA, the CDR3 is TGTGCCAGCAGCTGGTCAGGGGGTTTCTACGAGCAGTACTTC. This encodes CASSWSGGFYEQYF.

The chain combines TRBV27 with TRBJ2-7; possible D gene TRBD1, 6 bases. From germline, CDR1 is MNHEY and CDR2 SMNVEV (reference sequence). V was clipped by 5 bases and J by 2 bases, with 19 bases between them. The CDR3 runs 16 residues. This CDR3 is CASSLNSPYRAYEQYF. The CDR3 DNA is TGTGCCAGCAGTCTAAACTCCCCTTACAGGGCCTACGAGCAGTACTTC.

This chain links TRBV11-3 with TRBJ2-2; D remains unclear. Germline CDR1 is SGHNT and CDR2 is YENEEA. Trimming took off 2 bases at V and 7 bases at J, with 8 bases between the two ends. The CDR3 has 13 residues. CDR3 in DNA: TGTGCCAGCAGCTTATATGCGGACGGGGAGCTGTTTTTT. Its protein is CASSLYADGELFF.

This clone was seen repeatedly, ten times or more. The chain combines TRBV6-5 with TRBJ2-2; 8 nucleotides match TRBD1. The CDR3 consists of 13 residues. Germline lookup yields CDR1 MNHEY and CDR2 SVGAGI. The V segment lost 6 bases and the J segment 6 bases; nucleotides outside the gene matches: 3. The CDR3 loop is CASRQGEAGELFF. In DNA form, the CDR3 reads TGTGCCAGCAGACAGGGGGAGGCCGGGGAGCTGTTTTTT.

This clone appeared once. The rearrangement uses TRBV4-1 and TRBJ2-7; 10 nucleotides agree with TRBD1. Germline trimming cut 4 bases from V and 1 base from J; bases unmatched to any gene: 1. The CDR3 totals 14 residues. CDR1 and CDR2 from the germline V gene are MGHRA and YSYEKL. DNA for the CDR3: TGCGCCAGCAGCCCGGGACAGGGGTCCTACGAGCAGTACTTC. Translating it yields CASSPGQGSYEQYF.

This clone was observed once. This rearrangement joins TRBV6-1 to TRBJ2-3; D perhaps matches TRBD2 (5 bases). CDR3 length equals 14 residues. Trimming pared 4 bases from V and 2 bases from J, leaving 10 bases between. Germline V gene data show CDR1 as MNHNS and CDR2 as SASEGT. The DNA of the CDR3 is TGTGCCAGCAGTGCGACGGGGTCCACAGATACGCAGTATTTT. Its translation: CASSATGSTDTQYF.

The chain has TRBV4-2 and TRBJ1-5; D possibly corresponds to TRBD1 (6 bases). CDR1 is LGHNA and CDR2 is YNFKEQ in the germline V gene. The CDR3 sequence is 16 residues long. Trimming shortened V by 3 bases and J by 0 bases, and 12 bases separated the two germline ends. The CDR3 DNA reads as TGTGCCAGCAGCCAGTCACAGGGATATAGCAATCAGCCCCAGCATTTT. This encodes CASSQSQGYSNQPQHF.

J is TRBJ2-7 and V is TRBV6-6; 12 bases agree with TRBD2. Germline CDR1 reads MNHNY; CDR2 reads SVGAGI (reference sequence). The CDR3 contains 15 residues. V lost 6 bases and J lost 7; bases outside the gene matches: 10. CDR3 residues: CASSQTSGSRKEQYF. The CDR3 DNA sequence: TGTGCCAGCAGCCAGACTAGCGGGAGTCGAAAAGAGCAGTACTTC.

This clone was detected only once. The CDR3 loop is CASSPGGNNEQFF. CDR3 nucleotides: TGTGCCAGCAGCCCTGGGGGGAACAATGAGCAGTTCTTC. The chain links TRBV11-3 to TRBJ2-1, with D perhaps matching TRBD2 (6 bases). Germline-derived CDR1 and CDR2 are SGHNT and YENEEA. This CDR3 is 13 amino acids long. Trimming pared 5 bases from V and 5 bases from J, leaving 10 bases between.

This clone was seen a handful of times. The genes are TRBV5-4 and TRBJ2-3; possible D gene TRBD2, 6 bases. The CDR3 length is 13 residues. The ends were cut back, 2 bases at V and 4 bases at J, with 8 bases in the middle. Germline values: CDR1 SGHNT, CDR2 YYREEE (reference sequence). The chain's CDR3 is CASSFGTADTQYF. CDR3 sequence (DNA): TGTGCCAGCAGCTTTGGGACTGCAGATACGCAGTATTTT. Full variable domain (missing parts from reference TRBV5-4 and TRBJ2-3): ETGVTQSPTHLIKTRGQQVTLRCSSQSGHNTVSWYQQALGQGPQFIFQYYREEENGRGNFPPRFSGLQFPNYSSELNVNALELDDSALYLCASSFGTADTQYFGPGTRLTVL.

The V gene is TRBV4-1, the J gene TRBJ1-1; D ambiguous. This CDR3 is built from 13 residues. CDR1 and CDR2 (germline): MGHRA, YSYEKL. V was pared by 1 base and J by 2 bases, with 5 bases between. Here the CDR3 DNA reads TGCGCCAGCAGCCAAGGGAGCAACACTGAAGCTTTCTTT. Protein: CASSQGSNTEAFF.

This rearrangement joins TRBV4-2 to TRBJ2-1; 13 bases agree with TRBD2. The germline V gene has CDR1 LGHNA and CDR2 YNFKEQ. Unmatched junction bases numbered 1, after V lost 0 bases and J lost 5 bases. The CDR3 is made up of 16 amino acids. The CDR3 coding sequence is TGTGCCAGCAGCCAAGATGGACTAGCGGGGGACAATGAGCAGTTCTTC. It translates to CASSQDGLAGDNEQFF.

The V call is TRBV10-3, the J call TRBJ1-4; D gene ambiguous. V gave up 4 bases and J gave up 8 bases, with 14 bases separating them. Per the germline V gene, CDR1 is ENHRY and CDR2 is SYGVKD. The CDR3 runs to 14 residues. CDR3 protein: CAISVQDFGEKLFF. The CDR3 bases are TGTGCCATCAGTGTTCAGGATTTCGGAGAAAAACTGTTTTTT.

The chain links TRBV4-1 to TRBJ1-1; 7 bases are shared with TRBD1. Germline V gene data show CDR1 as MGHRA and CDR2 as YSYEKL. With 1 base clipped from V and 5 bases from J, the junction kept 10 bases outside the gene matches. The CDR3 spans 16 residues. The CDR3 nucleotides are TGCGCCAGCAGCCAAGGGCCGCAGGGGGTACGGACTGAAGCTTTCTTT. Residues: CASSQGPQGVRTEAFF.

This clone was observed once. V and J are TRBV7-2 and TRBJ1-5, with D unclear. V was shortened by 3 bases and J by 4 bases, with 7 bases between the two germline ends. The CDR3 covers 13 residues. Germline V CDR1 and CDR2: SGHTA, FQGNSA. The CDR3 is CASSFSRNQPQHF. The CDR3 DNA follows: TGTGCCAGCAGCTTCTCGCGGAATCAGCCCCAGCATTTT.

The chain recombines TRBV19 with TRBJ1-5, with a possible D match to TRBD1 (5 bases). The CDR3 has 14 residues. The V and J ends lost 8 bases and 7 bases respectively, with 18 bases between them. Germline CDR1 is LNHDA and CDR2 is SQIVND (reference sequence). The CDR3: CASSTGGRDQPQHF. The CDR3, as DNA: TGTGCCAGTTCTACCGGGGGTAGGGACCAGCCCCAGCATTTT.

V usage is TRBV6-1 and J usage is TRBJ2-1; 9 bases agree with TRBD2. V was clipped by 8 bases and J by 8 bases; unmatched bases: 10. CDR1 MNHNS and CDR2 SASEGT come from the germline V gene. The CDR3 runs 14 residues. The CDR3, as DNA: TGTGCCAGCGGGCCAACTCGCGGGAGGGATGAGCAGTTCTTC. Protein: CASGPTRGRDEQFF.

The rearrangement joins TRBV7-9 to TRBJ1-5; D possibly corresponds to TRBD1 (5 bases). Germline loops: CDR1 SEHNR, CDR2 FQNEAQ (reference sequence). This CDR3 has 15 amino acids. V was shortened by 5 bases and J by 2 bases, with 13 bases between the two germline ends. CDR3 coding DNA: TGTGCCAGCAGCCCCCTGGGAGGGGGCAATCAGCCCCAGCATTTT. It translates to CASSPLGGGNQPQHF.

The chain has TRBV2 and TRBJ2-7, with 8 bases fitting TRBD1. Trimming at V came to 5 bases and at J to 2 bases, leaving 11 bases not matched to a gene. CDR1 and CDR2 from the germline V gene are SNHLY and FYNNEI. The CDR3 sequence is 16 residues long. CDR3 region: CASSFLRAGGTYEQYF. DNA of the CDR3: TGTGCCAGCAGTTTCCTTCGGGCAGGGGGCACCTACGAGCAGTACTTC.